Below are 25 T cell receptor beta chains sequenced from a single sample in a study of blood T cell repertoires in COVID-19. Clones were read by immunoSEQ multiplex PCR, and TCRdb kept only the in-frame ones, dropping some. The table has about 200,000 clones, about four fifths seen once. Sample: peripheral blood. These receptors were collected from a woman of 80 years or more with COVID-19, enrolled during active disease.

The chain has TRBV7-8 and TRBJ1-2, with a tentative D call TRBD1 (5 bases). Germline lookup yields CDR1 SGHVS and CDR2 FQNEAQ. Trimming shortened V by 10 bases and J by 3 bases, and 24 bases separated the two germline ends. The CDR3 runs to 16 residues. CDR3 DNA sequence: TGTGCCACCGAGCCGTCCGGGGGGATGACGGACTATGGCTACACCTTC. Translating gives CATEPSGGMTDYGYTF. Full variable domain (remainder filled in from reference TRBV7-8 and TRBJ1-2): GAGVSQSPRYKVAKRGQDVALRCDPISGHVSLFWYQQALGQGPEFLTYFQNEAQLDKSGLPSDRFFAERPEGSVSTLKIQRTQQEDSAVYLCATEPSGGMTDYGYTFGSGTRLTVV.

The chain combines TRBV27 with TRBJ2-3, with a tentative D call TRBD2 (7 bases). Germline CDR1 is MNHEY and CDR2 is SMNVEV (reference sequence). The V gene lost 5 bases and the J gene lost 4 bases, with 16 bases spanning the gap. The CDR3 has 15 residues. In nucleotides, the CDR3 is TGTGCCAGCAGTCCCTTGGGGGGGCGCGCAGATACGCAGTATTTT. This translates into CASSPLGGRADTQYF.

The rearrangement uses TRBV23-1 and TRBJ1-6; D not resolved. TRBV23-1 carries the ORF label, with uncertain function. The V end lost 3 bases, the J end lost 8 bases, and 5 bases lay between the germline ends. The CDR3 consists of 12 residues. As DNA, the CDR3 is TGCGCCAGCAGTCATCCCGATTCACCCCTCCACTTT. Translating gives CASSHPDSPLHF.

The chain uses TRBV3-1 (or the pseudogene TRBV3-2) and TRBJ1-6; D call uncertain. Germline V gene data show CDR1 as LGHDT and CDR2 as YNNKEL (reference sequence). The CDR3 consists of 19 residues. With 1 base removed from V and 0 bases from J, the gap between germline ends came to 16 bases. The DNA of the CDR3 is TGTGCCAGCAGCCAAGTAATCGTGCGGCCGAGCTCCTATAATTCACCCCTCCACTTT. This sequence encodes CASSQVIVRPSSYNSPLHF.

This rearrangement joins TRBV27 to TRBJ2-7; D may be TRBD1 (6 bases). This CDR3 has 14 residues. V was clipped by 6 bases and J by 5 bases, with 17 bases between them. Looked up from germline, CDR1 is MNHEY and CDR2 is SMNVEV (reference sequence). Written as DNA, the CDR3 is TGTGCCAGCAGGGACAGCCTGTCCGGAAACGAGCAGTACTTC. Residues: CASRDSLSGNEQYF.

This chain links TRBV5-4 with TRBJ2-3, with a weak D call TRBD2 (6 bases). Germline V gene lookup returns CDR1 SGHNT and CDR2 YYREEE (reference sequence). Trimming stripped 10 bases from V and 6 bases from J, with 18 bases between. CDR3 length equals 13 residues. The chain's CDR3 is CAGRGEFKDTQYF. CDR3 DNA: TGTGCCGGCCGCGGGGAGTTTAAGGATACGCAGTATTTT.

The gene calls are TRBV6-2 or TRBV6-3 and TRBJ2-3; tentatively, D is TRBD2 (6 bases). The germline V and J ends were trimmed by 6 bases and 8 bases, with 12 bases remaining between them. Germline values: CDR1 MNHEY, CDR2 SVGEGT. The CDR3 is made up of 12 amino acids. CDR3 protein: CASSRRERTQYF. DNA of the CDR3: TGTGCCAGCAGCCGCCGGGAGCGTACGCAGTATTTT.

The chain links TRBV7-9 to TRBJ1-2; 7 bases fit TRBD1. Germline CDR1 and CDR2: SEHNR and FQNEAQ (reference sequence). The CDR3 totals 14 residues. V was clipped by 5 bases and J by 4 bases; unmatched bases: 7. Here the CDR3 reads CASSQDRPLYGYTF. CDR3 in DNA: TGTGCCAGCAGCCAGGACAGGCCCCTCTATGGCTACACCTTC.

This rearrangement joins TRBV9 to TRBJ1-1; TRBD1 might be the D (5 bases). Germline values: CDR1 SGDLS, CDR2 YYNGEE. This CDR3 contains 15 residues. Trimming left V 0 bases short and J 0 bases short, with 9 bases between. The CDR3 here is CASSVGLGLNTEAFF. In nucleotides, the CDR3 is TGTGCCAGCAGCGTAGGGTTGGGGCTGAACACTGAAGCTTTCTTT.

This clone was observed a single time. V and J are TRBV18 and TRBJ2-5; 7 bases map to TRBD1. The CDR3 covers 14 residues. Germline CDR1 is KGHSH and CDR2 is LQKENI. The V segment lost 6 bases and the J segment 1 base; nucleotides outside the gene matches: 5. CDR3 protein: CASSPGQTQETQYF. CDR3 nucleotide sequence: TGTGCCAGCTCCCCGGGACAGACCCAAGAGACCCAGTACTTC.

In DNA, the CDR3 is TGTGCCAGCAGGCGGACAGGGGTGGGAAACACCATATATTTT. Translating it yields CASRRTGVGNTIYF. This chain uses TRBV5-4 with TRBJ1-3; 9 bases line up with TRBD1. V lost 5 bases, J lost 4 bases, and 4 bases stayed unmatched. CDR3 size: 14 residues. Germline V gene lookup returns CDR1 SGHNT and CDR2 YYREEE (reference sequence). The whole variable domain, filled in from reference TRBV5-4 and TRBJ1-3, reads ETGVTQSPTHLIKTRGQQVTLRCSSQSGHNTVSWYQQALGQGPQFIFQYYREEENGRGNFPPRFSGLQFPNYSSELNVNALELDDSALYLCASRRTGVGNTIYFGEGSWLTVV.

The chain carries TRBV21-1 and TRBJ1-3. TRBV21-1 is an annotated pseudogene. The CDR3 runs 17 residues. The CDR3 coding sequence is TGTGCCAGCAGCAGAAAAACTCATGGGACTTCTGGAAACACCATATATTTT. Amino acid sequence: CASSRKTHGTSGNTIYF.

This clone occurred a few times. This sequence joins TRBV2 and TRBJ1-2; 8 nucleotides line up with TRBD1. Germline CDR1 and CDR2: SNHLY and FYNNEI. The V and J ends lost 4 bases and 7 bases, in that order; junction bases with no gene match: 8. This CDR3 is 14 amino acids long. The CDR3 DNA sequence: TGTGCCAGCAGTGTTGTTTCACAGGGGGGTGGCTACACCTTC. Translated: CASSVVSQGGGYTF.

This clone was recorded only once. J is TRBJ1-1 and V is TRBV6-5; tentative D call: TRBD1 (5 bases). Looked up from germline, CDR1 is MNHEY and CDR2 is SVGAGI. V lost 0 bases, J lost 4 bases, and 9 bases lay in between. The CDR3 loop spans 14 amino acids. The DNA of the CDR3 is TGTGCCAGCAGTTACTCGTGGGACTCCACTGAAGCTTTCTTT. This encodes CASSYSWDSTEAFF.

The CDR3 loop is CASRTGTVGNTIYF. The CDR3 DNA reads as TGTGCCAGCAGAACCGGGACAGTCGGAAACACCATATATTTT. V gene TRBV6-6 combines with J gene TRBJ1-3; 7 bases are shared with TRBD1. In germline, CDR1 is MNHNY, CDR2 SVGAGI (reference sequence). The CDR3 runs to 14 residues. The junction had 6 bases not matched to a gene; V was cut back by 6 bases and J by 4 bases.

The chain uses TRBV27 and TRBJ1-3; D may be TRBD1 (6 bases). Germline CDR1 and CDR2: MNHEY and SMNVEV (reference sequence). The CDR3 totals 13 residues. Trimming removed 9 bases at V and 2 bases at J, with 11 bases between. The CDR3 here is CARQGTTGNTIYF. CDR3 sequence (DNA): TGTGCCAGACAGGGAACGACTGGAAACACCATATATTTT.

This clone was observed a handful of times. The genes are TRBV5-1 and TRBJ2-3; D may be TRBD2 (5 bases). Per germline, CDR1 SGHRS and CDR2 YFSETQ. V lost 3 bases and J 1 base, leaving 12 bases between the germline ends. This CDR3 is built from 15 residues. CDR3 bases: TGCGCCAGCAGCTCCAATCAGAGGGGCACAGATACGCAGTATTTT. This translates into CASSSNQRGTDTQYF.

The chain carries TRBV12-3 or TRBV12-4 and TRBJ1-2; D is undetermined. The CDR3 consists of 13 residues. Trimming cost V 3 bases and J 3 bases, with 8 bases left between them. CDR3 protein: CASSFSPHYGYTF. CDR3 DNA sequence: TGTGCCAGCAGTTTCAGTCCTCACTATGGCTACACCTTC.

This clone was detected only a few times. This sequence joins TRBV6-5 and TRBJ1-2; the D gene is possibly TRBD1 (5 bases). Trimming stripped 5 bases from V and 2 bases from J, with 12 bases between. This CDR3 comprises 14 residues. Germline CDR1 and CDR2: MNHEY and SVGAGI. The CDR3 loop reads CASSRERGNYGYTF. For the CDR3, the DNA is TGTGCCAGCAGTAGAGAGCGGGGGAACTATGGCTACACCTTC.

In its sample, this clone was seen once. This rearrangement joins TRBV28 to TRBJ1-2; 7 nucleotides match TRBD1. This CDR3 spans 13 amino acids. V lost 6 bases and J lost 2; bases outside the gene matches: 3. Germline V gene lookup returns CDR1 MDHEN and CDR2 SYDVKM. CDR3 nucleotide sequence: TGTGCCAGCAGGGGGACAGTCAACTATGGCTACACCTTC. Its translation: CASRGTVNYGYTF.

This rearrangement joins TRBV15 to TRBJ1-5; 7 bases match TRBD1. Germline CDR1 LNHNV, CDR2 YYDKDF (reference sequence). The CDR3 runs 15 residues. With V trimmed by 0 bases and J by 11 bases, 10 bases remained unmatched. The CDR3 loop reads CATSRDRQGPSAQHF. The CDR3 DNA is TGTGCCACCAGCAGAGATCGACAGGGCCCATCAGCCCAGCATTTT.

The CDR3 coding sequence is TGTGCCAGCAGTCCCCCGGGCAGGGTCTATGGCTACACCTTC. Translated: CASSPPGRVYGYTF. The V call is TRBV28, the J call TRBJ1-2; possible D gene TRBD1, 5 bases. Looked up from germline, CDR1 is MDHEN and CDR2 is SYDVKM. The germline V and J ends were trimmed by 5 bases and 4 bases, with 14 bases remaining between them. The CDR3 runs to 14 residues.

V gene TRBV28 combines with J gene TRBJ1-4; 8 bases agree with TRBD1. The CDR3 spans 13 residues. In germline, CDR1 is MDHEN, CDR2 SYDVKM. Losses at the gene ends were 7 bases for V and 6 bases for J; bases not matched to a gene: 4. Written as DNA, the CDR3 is TGTGCCAGCAAGGGACAGGATCATGAAAAACTGTTTTTT. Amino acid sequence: CASKGQDHEKLFF.

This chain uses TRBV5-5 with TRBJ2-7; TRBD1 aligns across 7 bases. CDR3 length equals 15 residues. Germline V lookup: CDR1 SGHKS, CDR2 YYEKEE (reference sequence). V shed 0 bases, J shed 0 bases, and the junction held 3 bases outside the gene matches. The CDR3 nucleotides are TGTGCCAGCAGCTTGGAGGGACAGTCCTCCTACGAGCAGTACTTC. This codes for CASSLEGQSSYEQYF.

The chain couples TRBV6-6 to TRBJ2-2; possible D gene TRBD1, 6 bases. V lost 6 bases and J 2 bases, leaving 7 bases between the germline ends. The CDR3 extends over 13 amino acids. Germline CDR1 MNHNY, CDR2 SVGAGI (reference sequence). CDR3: CASRQGNTGELFF. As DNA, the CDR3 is TGTGCCAGCAGACAGGGAAACACCGGGGAGCTGTTTTTT.